This TCR beta chain was observed in a study of T cell repertoires in ileal Crohn's disease. Whole-study findings and limits: High-frequency clones were more common in sorted CD8 than CD4 cells. Active smokers at surgery had more clonal expansions than non-smokers.

Data came from immunoSEQ multiplex PCR; TCRdb stores just in-frame clones and leaves some out. Of 7,000 or so clones in the sample, roughly 72% are singletons; the top ten hold under 7.5%. Time point reported: neoterminal ileum biopsy at postoperative endoscopy, about 6 months after surgery. Included were adult ileal or ileocolonic Crohn's patients indicated for ileocolonic resection. Comment on this clone: No antigen is known for it.

The germline V gene has CDR1 SGHNT and CDR2 YENEEA. Trimming cost V 1 base and J 0 bases, with 7 bases left between them. This CDR3 comprises 16 residues. The source material was ileal tissue. V gene TRBV11-3 combines with J gene TRBJ1-6; D gene uncertain. The TCR was taken from an adult with Crohn's disease. CDR3 sequence reads: CASSLGGDSYNSPLHF. CDR3 nucleotide sequence: TGTGCCAGCAGCTTAGGAGGAGACTCCTATAATTCACCCCTCCACTTT.